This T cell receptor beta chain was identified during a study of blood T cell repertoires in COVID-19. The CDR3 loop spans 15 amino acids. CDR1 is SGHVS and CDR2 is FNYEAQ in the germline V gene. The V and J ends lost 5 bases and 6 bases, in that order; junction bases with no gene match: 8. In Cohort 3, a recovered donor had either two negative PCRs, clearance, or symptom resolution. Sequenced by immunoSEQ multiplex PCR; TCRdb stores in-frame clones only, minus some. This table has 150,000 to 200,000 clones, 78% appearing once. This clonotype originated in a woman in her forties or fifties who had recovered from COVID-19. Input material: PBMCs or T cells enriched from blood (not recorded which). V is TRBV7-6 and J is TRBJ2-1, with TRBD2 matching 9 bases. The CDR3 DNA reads TGTGCCAGCAGCCTACCCGGGACTAGCCGCAATGAGCAGTTCTTC. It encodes CASSLPGTSRNEQFF.